This passage covers 2 T cell receptor beta chains from one sample sequenced in a study of blood T cell repertoires in COVID-19. Repertoires were generated with immunoSEQ multiplex PCR, while TCRdb's copy carries only in-frame clones and drops some. Of about 200,000 clones in the sample, 70% to 90% are singletons; the top ten hold 6%. Sequenced material: peripheral blood. The source is a man aged 40-49 years with active or convalescent COVID-19.

J is TRBJ1-2 and V is TRBV28; D perhaps matches TRBD1 (6 bases). V shed 6 bases and J shed 5 bases, with 16 bases lying between them. CDR1 MDHEN and CDR2 SYDVKM come from the germline V gene. CDR3 length: 14 residues. As DNA, the CDR3 is TGTGCCAGCAGCCCCGCTGGGACACTATATGGCTACACCTTC. This codes for CASSPAGTLYGYTF.

The chain is built from TRBV28 and TRBJ1-1; 7 nucleotides match TRBD1. Germline loops: CDR1 MDHEN, CDR2 SYDVKM. This CDR3 has 15 amino acids. Trimming removed 4 bases from V and 0 bases from J; junction bases left unmatched: 5. The CDR3 loop reads CASSSPGQMNTEAFF. CDR3 DNA sequence: TGTGCCAGCAGTTCCCCGGGACAGATGAACACTGAAGCTTTCTTT.